A selection of T cell receptor beta chains follows, all from one sample in a study of blood T cells in healthy people across ages. TCRdb re-called the 5' RACE reads through MiXCR, storing one row per CDR3 protein. Seen here are about 1,600,000 distinct CDR3 sequences, approximately 38% observed once, and the top ten hold 7% to 9.5%. Sequenced material: blood. These TCRs come from a woman aged 18 to 35 in good health. Both conserved end residues are part of each CDR3. A D gene is named only where the DNA matches it firmly. Size tells how often a clone was seen (once, few, many) or the class of an expanded clone, and some rows leave it out.

size: NA
J: TRBJ2-3
D: TRBD1
V: TRBV20-1
CDR3: CSAGQASTDTQYF
DNA: TGCAGTGCGGGACAGGCGTCCACAGATACGCAGTATTTT

size: NA
J: TRBJ1-2
D: TRBD1
V: TRBV4-1
CDR3: CASSQRTGFEGYTF
DNA: TGCGCCAGCAGCCAAAGGACAGGGTTCGAGGGCTACACCTTC

size: NA
J: TRBJ1-1
D: NA
V: TRBV2
CDR3: CASSDRRTNTEAFF
DNA: TGTGCCAGCAGTGACAGGCGAACGAACACTGAAGCTTTCTTT

size: NA
J: TRBJ2-1
D: NA
V: TRBV20-1
CDR3: CSAPNVRGSSYNEQFF
DNA: TGCAGTGCCCCGAACGTACGGGGGAGCTCCTACAATGAGCAGTTCTTC

size: NA
J: TRBJ1-4
D: NA
V: TRBV7-9
CDR3: CASTLGGASEKLFF
DNA: TGTGCCAGCACCTTGGGCGGTGCTAGTGAAAAACTGTTTTTT

size: NA
J: TRBJ2-3
D: NA
V: TRBV3-1
CDR3: CASSHQEADTQYF
DNA: TGTGCCAGCAGCCACCAGGAGGCAGATACGCAGTATTTT

size: NA
J: TRBJ1-2
D: NA
V: TRBV5-1
CDR3: CASSRVYSGEVDGYTF
DNA: TGCGCCAGCAGCCGAGTTTACTCAGGGGAGGTGGATGGCTACACCTTC

size: NA
J: TRBJ2-1
D: TRBD2
V: TRBV9
CDR3: CASSVVAGGSYNEQFF
DNA: TGTGCCAGCAGCGTAGTCGCGGGGGGCTCCTACAATGAGCAGTTCTTC

size: few
J: TRBJ2-1
D: TRBD2
V: TRBV11-2
CDR3: CASSLGTSRTNEQFF
DNA: TGTGCCAGCAGCTTAGGGACTAGCCGGACCAATGAGCAGTTCTTC

size: few
J: TRBJ1-2
D: TRBD1
V: TRBV6-1
CDR3: CASSEAPGGNYGYTF
DNA: TGTGCCAGCAGTGAAGCCCCAGGGGGCAACTATGGCTACACCTTC

size: many
J: TRBJ2-3
D: TRBD1
V: TRBV29-1
CDR3: CSVDASGTGDTDTQYF
DNA: TGCAGCGTTGATGCTTCCGGGACAGGGGACACAGATACGCAGTATTTT

size: NA
J: TRBJ2-1
D: NA
V: TRBV6-1
CDR3: CASNPNGNYNEQFF
DNA: TGTGCCAGCAACCCAAATGGCAACTACAATGAGCAGTTCTTC

size: NA
J: TRBJ2-7
D: TRBD1
V: TRBV4-1
CDR3: CASSLGQGDHEQYF
DNA: TGCGCCAGCAGCCTGGGACAGGGTGACCACGAGCAGTACTTC

size: few
J: TRBJ2-7
D: NA
V: TRBV27
CDR3: CASSPGAGRSYEQYF
DNA: TGTGCCAGCAGCCCAGGGGCGGGCAGGTCCTACGAGCAGTACTTC

size: NA
J: TRBJ2-7
D: NA
V: TRBV11-2
CDR3: CASSSQVEGVYEQYF
DNA: TGTGCCAGCAGCTCACAGGTTGAGGGGGTCTACGAGCAGTACTTC

size: few
J: TRBJ2-5
D: NA
V: TRBV5-1
CDR3: CASSLVDTGKETQYF
DNA: TGCGCCAGCAGCTTGGTAGACACGGGTAAAGAGACCCAGTACTTC

size: once
J: TRBJ2-1
D: NA
V: TRBV20-1
CDR3: CSAPIGAGEQFF
DNA: TGCAGTGCCCCTATTGGCGCTGGTGAGCAGTTCTTC

size: NA
J: TRBJ2-5
D: TRBD2
V: TRBV20-1
CDR3: CSARGLADGYQETQYF
DNA: TGCAGTGCTAGGGGACTAGCGGATGGGTACCAAGAGACCCAGTACTTC

size: NA
J: TRBJ2-5
D: TRBD1
V: TRBV6-5
CDR3: CASSSASPTGAQETQYF
DNA: TGTGCCAGCAGTTCCGCATCACCGACAGGGGCCCAAGAGACCCAGTACTTC

size: NA
J: TRBJ2-1
D: NA
V: TRBV29-1
CDR3: CSAWGTESYEQFF
DNA: TGCAGCGCCTGGGGGACGGAATCCTACGAGCAGTTCTTC

size: NA
J: TRBJ2-5
D: TRBD1
V: TRBV12-3/TRBV12-4
CDR3: CASRAGQGTETQYF
DNA: TGTGCCAGCAGGGCGGGACAGGGAACAGAGACCCAGTACTTC

size: many
J: TRBJ2-7
D: NA
V: TRBV4-2
CDR3: CASSQERRELKGEQYF
DNA: TGTGCCAGCAGCCAAGAACGGAGAGAGCTCAAGGGCGAGCAGTACTTC

size: few
J: TRBJ1-1
D: NA
V: TRBV10-3
CDR3: CAISESDIMNTEAFF
DNA: TGTGCCATCAGTGAGTCGGACATTATGAACACTGAAGCTTTCTTT